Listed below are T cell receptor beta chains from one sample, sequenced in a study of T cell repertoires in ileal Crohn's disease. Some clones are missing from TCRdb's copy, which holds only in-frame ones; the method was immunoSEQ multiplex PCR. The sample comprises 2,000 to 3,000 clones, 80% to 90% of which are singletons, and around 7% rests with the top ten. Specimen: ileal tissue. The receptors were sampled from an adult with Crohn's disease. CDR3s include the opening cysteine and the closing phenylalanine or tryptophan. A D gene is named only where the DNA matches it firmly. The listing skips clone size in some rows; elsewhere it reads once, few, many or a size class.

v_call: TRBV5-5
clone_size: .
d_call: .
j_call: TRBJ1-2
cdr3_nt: TGTGCCAGCCGCGTAATGGCGAGGGTAGCTGGCTACACCTTC
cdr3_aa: CASRVMARVAGYTF

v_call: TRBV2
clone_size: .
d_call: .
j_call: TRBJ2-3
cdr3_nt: TGTGCCACTCGACAGGCGGACCCCAGGGATACGCAGTATTTT
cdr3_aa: CATRQADPRDTQYF

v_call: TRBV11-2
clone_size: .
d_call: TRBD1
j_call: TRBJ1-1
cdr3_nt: TGTGCCAGCGACCGGAAACAGGGGGCTGGTACTGAAGCTTTCTTT
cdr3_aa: CASDRKQGAGTEAFF

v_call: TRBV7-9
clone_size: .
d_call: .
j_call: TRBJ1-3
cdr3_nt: TGTGCCAGCAGCTTAAATTTGATTTCTGGAAACACCATATATTTT
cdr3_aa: CASSLNLISGNTIYF

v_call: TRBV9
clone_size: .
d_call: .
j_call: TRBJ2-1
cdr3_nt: TGTGCCAGCAGCGTACAGGGGCTAAACTACAATGAGCAGTTCTTC
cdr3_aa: CASSVQGLNYNEQFF

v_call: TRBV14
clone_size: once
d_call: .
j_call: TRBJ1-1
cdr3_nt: TGTGCCAGCAGCCAGGGGCGGAACACTGAAGCTTTCTTT
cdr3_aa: CASSQGRNTEAFF

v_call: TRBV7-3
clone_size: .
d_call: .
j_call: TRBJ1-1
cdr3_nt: TGTGCCAGCAGCTTAAATCCGGGGGCGCGGGCTGAAGCTTTCTTT
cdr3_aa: CASSLNPGARAEAFF

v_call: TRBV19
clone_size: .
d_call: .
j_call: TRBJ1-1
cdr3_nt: TGTGCCAGTAAGGGCCGGGGGCGTAGAACTGAAGCTTTCTTT
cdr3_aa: CASKGRGRRTEAFF

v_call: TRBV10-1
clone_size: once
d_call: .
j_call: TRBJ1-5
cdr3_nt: TGCGCCAGCAAGGCCAGGGGCTTAAATCAGCCCCAGCATTTT
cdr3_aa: CASKARGLNQPQHF

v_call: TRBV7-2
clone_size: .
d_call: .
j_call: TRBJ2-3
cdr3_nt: TGTGCCAGCAGCTTAGGCCGCACAGATACGCAGTATTTT
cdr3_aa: CASSLGRTDTQYF

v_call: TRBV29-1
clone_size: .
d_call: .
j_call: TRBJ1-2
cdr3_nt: TGCAGCGTTGAGAACGTAGGGGGGCGCGGGTATGGCTACACCTTC
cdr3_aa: CSVENVGGRGYGYTF

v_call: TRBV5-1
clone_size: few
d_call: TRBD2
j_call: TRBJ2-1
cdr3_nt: TGCGCCAGCAGCTTGGGACTAGCGGAGTACAATGAGCAGTTCTTC
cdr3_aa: CASSLGLAEYNEQFF

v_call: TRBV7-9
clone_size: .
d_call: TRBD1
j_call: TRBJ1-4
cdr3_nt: TGTGCCAGCAGCTTAGTGGGACAGCCAAATGAAAAACTGTTTTTT
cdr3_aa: CASSLVGQPNEKLFF

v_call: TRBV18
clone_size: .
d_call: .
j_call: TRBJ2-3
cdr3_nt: TGTGCCAGCTCACGGGATCCATTCGATACGCAGTATTTT
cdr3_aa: CASSRDPFDTQYF

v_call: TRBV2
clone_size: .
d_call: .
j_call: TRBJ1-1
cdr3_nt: TGTGCCAGCAGTCGAACGGGGGCCACTGAAGCTTTCTTT
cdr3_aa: CASSRTGATEAFF

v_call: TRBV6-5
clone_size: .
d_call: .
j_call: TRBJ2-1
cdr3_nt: TGTGCCAGCAGTTACCGTGAGGGACCTCCGAAGAACGAGCAGTTCTTC
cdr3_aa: CASSYREGPPKNEQFF

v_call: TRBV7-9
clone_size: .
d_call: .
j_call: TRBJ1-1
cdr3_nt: TGTGCCAGCAGCACCGCCCGGACGGCTGAAGCTTTCTTT
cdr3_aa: CASSTARTAEAFF

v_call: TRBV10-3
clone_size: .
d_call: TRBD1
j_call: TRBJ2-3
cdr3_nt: TGTGCCACCTCGGACAGGACAGATACGCAGTATTTT
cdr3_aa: CATSDRTDTQYF

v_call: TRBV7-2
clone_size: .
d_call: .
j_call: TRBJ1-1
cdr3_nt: TGTGCCAGCAGCTTAATTGGCTCCCCCGGGGCTTTCTTT
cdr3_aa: CASSLIGSPGAFF

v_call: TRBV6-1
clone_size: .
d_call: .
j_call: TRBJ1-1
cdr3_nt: TGTGCCAGCAACCCACAGGAGATGGGGGAAGCTTTCTTT
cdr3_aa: CASNPQEMGEAFF

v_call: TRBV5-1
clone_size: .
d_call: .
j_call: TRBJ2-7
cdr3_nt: TGCGCCAGCAGCCTAGGACAGACAAGCTCCTACGAGCAGTACTTC
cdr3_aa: CASSLGQTSSYEQYF

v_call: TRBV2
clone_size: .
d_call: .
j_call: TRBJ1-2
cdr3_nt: TGTGCCAGCAGCCCCGAGGCCAACTATGGCTACACCTTC
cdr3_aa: CASSPEANYGYTF

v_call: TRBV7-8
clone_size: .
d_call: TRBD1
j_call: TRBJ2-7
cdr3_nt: TGTGCCAGCAGCCCGAGACAGGGTAGGGAGCAGTACTTC
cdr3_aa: CASSPRQGREQYF

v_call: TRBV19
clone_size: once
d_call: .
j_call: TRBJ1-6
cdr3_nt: TGTGCCAGTAGTCCCCCAGGAGGGCGTAATTCACCCCTCCACTTT
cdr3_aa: CASSPPGGRNSPLHF

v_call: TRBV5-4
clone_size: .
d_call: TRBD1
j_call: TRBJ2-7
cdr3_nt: TGTGCCAGCAGCCGTGACAGGGACGAGCAGTACTTC
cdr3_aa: CASSRDRDEQYF

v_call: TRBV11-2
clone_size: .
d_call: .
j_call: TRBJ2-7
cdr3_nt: TGTGCCAGCAGCTTAGACAGGGTAAACGAGCAGTACTTC
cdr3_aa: CASSLDRVNEQYF

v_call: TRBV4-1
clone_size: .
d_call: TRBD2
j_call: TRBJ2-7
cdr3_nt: TGCGCCAGCGCGCTAGCACCTAGCGGGGGGCCCTACGAGCAGTACTTC
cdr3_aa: CASALAPSGGPYEQYF

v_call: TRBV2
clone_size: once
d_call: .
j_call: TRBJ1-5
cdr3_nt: TGTGCCAGCCGGAGGGACCAGCCCCAGCATTTT
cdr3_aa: CASRRDQPQHF

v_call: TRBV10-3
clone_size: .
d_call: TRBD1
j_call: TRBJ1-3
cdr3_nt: TGTGCCAGCGGGGACAGGCCCTTCTCTGGAAACACCATATATTTT
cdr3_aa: CASGDRPFSGNTIYF

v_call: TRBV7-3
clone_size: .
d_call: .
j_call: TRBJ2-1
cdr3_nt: TGTGCCAGCAGCTTTGGGGGGACATCTGAGCAGTTCTTC
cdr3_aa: CASSFGGTSEQFF

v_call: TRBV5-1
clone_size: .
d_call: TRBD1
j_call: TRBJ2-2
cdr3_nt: TGCGCCAGCAGCCTAGGGACAGGGGGTATCACCGGGGAGCTGTTTTTT
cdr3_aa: CASSLGTGGITGELFF

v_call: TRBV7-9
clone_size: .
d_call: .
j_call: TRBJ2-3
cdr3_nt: TGTGCCAGCAGCCCCCCCGGGACTCGCACAGATACGCAGTATTTT
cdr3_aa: CASSPPGTRTDTQYF

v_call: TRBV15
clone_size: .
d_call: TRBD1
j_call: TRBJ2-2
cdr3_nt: TGTGCCACCAGCCCACCCCCCGGGACAGGGGACACCGGGGAGCTGTTTTTT
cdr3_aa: CATSPPPGTGDTGELFF

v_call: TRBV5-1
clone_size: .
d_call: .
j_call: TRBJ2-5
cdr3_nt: TGCGCCAGCAGCCATTTTCAAGAGACCCAGTACTTC
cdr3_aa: CASSHFQETQYF

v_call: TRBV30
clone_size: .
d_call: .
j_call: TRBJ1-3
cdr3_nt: TGTGCCTGGAGTGTAGGGGGGTCGTCTGGAAACACCATATATTTT
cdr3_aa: CAWSVGGSSGNTIYF

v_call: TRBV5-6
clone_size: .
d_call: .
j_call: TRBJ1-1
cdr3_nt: TGTGCCAGCAGCCCGGGACTGCCGAACACTGAAGCTTTCTTT
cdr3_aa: CASSPGLPNTEAFF

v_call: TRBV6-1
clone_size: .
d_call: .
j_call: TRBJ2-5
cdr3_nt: TGTGCCAGTGGGGGTAGGACGGGGACCCAGTACTTC
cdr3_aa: CASGGRTGTQYF

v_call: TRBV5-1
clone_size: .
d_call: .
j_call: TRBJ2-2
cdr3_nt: TGCGCCAGCAGCTCGGCTCCCAACACCGGGGAGCTGTTTTTT
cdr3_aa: CASSSAPNTGELFF

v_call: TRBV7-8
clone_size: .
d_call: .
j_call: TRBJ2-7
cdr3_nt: TGTGCCAGCAGCATAAGCAGGGTATACGAGCAGTACTTC
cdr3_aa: CASSISRVYEQYF

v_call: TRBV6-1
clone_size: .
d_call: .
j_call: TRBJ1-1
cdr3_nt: TGTGCCAGCAGCACAGCGGCGAACACTGAAGCTTTCTTT
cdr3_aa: CASSTAANTEAFF

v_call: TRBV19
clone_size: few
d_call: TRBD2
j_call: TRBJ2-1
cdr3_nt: TGTGCCAGTGGTCTAGCGGGAGTTTCTGAGCAGTTCTTC
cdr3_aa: CASGLAGVSEQFF

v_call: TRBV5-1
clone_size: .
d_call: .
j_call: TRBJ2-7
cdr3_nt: TGCGCCAGCAGCTTGGGGCAGGGTGGCTACGAGCAGTACTTC
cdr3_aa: CASSLGQGGYEQYF

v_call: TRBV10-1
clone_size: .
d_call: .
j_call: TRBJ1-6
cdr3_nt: TGCGCCAGCAGTGAGGGTATGTCACCCCTCCACTTT
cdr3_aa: CASSEGMSPLHF

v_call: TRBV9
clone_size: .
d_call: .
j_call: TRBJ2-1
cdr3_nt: TGTGCCAGCAGCGGAGCCGTTACGCCGGCGGGTAATGAGCAGTTCTTC
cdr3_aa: CASSGAVTPAGNEQFF

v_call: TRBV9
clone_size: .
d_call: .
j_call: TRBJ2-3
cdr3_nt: TGTGCCAGCAGCGTAGAGACTTCGGGAGATACGCAGTATTTT
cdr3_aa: CASSVETSGDTQYF

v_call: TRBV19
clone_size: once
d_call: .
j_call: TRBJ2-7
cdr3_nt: TGTGCCAGTATCGACCCGGGGTTTCCCTACGAGCAGTACTTC
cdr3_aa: CASIDPGFPYEQYF

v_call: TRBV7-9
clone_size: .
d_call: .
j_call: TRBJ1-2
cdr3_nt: TGTGCCAGCAGCTCGGCGGTCGGCTATGGCTACACCTTC
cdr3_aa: CASSSAVGYGYTF

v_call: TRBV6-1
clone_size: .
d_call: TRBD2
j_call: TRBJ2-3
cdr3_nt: TGTGCCAGCAGTGCCAGCGGGGGGCCAATACGCACAGATACGCAGTATTTT
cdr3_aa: CASSASGGPIRTDTQYF